This passage covers 25 T cell receptor beta chains from one sample sequenced in a study of CD8 T cells in ankylosing spondylitis. One entry per CDR3 protein results from TCRdb running MiXCR on the 5' RACE reads. The data contain about 130,000 distinct CDR3 sequences, about a tenth of them singletons. The sequenced sample was blood, either unsorted or a sorted T cell fraction (not recorded which). These receptors were collected from a male donor with ankylosing spondylitis or in good health (not recorded which).

This clonotype appeared a few times. The chain uses TRBV20-1 and TRBJ2-7, with 7 bases matching TRBD1. Germline V CDR1 and CDR2: DFQATT, SNEGSKA (reference sequence). The CDR3 covers 15 residues. The ends lost 0 bases at V and 3 bases at J; junction bases unmatched: 8. The CDR3 region is CSARDDRVGFYEQYF. The DNA of the CDR3 is TGCAGTGCTAGAGACGACAGGGTAGGGTTCTACGAGCAGTACTTC.

This clonotype was seen at least ten times. The DNA of the CDR3 is TGCAGTGCTAGATGGGACAGGGTTAGATCACCCCTCCACTTT. Translating gives CSARWDRVRSPLHF. The V and J genes are TRBV20-1 and TRBJ1-6, with 9 positions matching TRBD1. The CDR3 has 14 residues. Looked up from germline, CDR1 is DFQATT and CDR2 is SNEGSKA (reference sequence). Unmatched junction bases numbered 6, after V lost 2 bases and J lost 10 bases.

This clonotype was observed many times. CDR3 residues: CASSLNPGLAGDSFYEQYF. For the CDR3, the DNA is TGTGCCAGCAGCTTAAATCCGGGACTAGCGGGAGATTCCTTTTACGAGCAGTACTTC. This chain uses TRBV11-2 with TRBJ2-7; 14 positions match TRBD2. The V segment lost 2 bases and the J segment 4 bases; nucleotides outside the gene matches: 13. CDR1 is SGHAT and CDR2 is FQNNGV in the germline V gene. The CDR3 runs to 19 residues.

This clonotype was seen many times. The CDR3, as DNA: TGCAGTGCTACGGGACAGATCGAACCCTACGAGCAGTACTTC. This sequence encodes CSATGQIEPYEQYF. The chain employs TRBV20-1 and TRBJ2-7; 7 positions agree with TRBD1. Germline CDR1 is DFQATT and CDR2 is SNEGSKA (reference sequence). The CDR3 covers 14 residues. V shed 4 bases and J 2 bases; nucleotides not matched to a gene: 8.

The rearrangement links TRBV7-2 to TRBJ2-1; D remains unclear. The ends were cut back, 5 bases at V and 5 bases at J, with 22 bases in the middle. CDR3 length equals 17 residues. Germline CDR1 and CDR2: SGHTA and FQGNSA. The CDR3 protein is CASSLYSPPVRHNEQFF. The CDR3 DNA is TGTGCCAGCAGCCTATACAGCCCCCCAGTGAGGCACAATGAGCAGTTCTTC.

At least ten counts were recorded for this clonotype. The chain couples TRBV5-1 to TRBJ2-5; a possible D gene is TRBD2 (5 bases). The V end was cut by 5 bases, the J end by 9 bases, with 20 bases between. Germline assignment: CDR1 SGHRS and CDR2 YFSETQ. This CDR3 is 14 amino acids long. The CDR3 sequence: CASRVGLALGSQYF. The CDR3 region has the DNA TGCGCCAGCAGAGTCGGACTCGCCCTTGGGTCCCAGTACTTC.

The rearrangement joins TRBV7-9 to TRBJ2-2; 10 nucleotides line up with TRBD2. CDR1 and CDR2 (germline): SEHNR, FQNEAQ (reference sequence). Germline trimming cut 8 bases from V and 3 bases from J; bases unmatched to any gene: 12. This CDR3 has 17 amino acids. The CDR3 reads CASPKWPLAGDTGELFF. The CDR3 bases are TGTGCCAGCCCAAAATGGCCGCTAGCGGGAGACACCGGGGAGCTGTTTTTT.

Ten or more counts support this clonotype. The V and J genes are TRBV6-6 and TRBJ2-3; the D is unclear. Germline CDR1 MNHNY, CDR2 SVGAGI (reference sequence). Between the trimmed V and J ends, which lost 7 bases and 2 bases, there was a span of 7 bases. The CDR3 length is 12 residues. In DNA form, the CDR3 reads TGTGCCAGCAAGGGAATCACAGATACGCAGTATTTT. Its protein is CASKGITDTQYF.

In its sample, this clonotype was seen a few times. This chain connects TRBV30 to TRBJ2-7; 9 bases align to TRBD1. Germline loops: CDR1 GTSNPN, CDR2 SVGIG (reference sequence). CDR3 length: 12 amino acids. J was trimmed by 5 bases and V by 4 bases; bases with no gene match: 3. CDR3 sequence (DNA): TGTGCCTGGAAAGGGACAGGGAACGAGCAGTACTTC. It codes for CAWKGTGNEQYF.

This clonotype came up many times. CDR3 sequence reads: CAISESRLGVRNQPQHF. DNA of the CDR3: TGTGCCATCAGTGAGTCCAGGTTAGGGGTCCGGAATCAGCCCCAGCATTTT. V gene TRBV10-3 combines with J gene TRBJ1-5, with D possibly TRBD1 on 5 matching bases. CDR3 size: 17 residues. Trimming pared 0 bases from V and 4 bases from J, leaving 16 bases between. CDR1 is ENHRY, CDR2 SYGVKD, per germline.

This clonotype was found a few times. The chain couples TRBV20-1 to TRBJ2-3, with D maybe TRBD2 (6 bases). The CDR3 contains 17 residues. V lost 0 bases and J 0 bases, leaving 16 bases between the germline ends. Germline CDR1 reads DFQATT; CDR2 reads SNEGSKA (reference sequence). CDR3 bases: TGCAGTGCTAGAGATTGGATTGTCGGAGGGAGCACAGATACGCAGTATTTT. It yields the protein CSARDWIVGGSTDTQYF.

This clonotype was counted ten times or more. V gene TRBV29-1 combines with J gene TRBJ2-1, with D perhaps TRBD1 or TRBD2 (5 bases each). This CDR3 contains 14 residues. Trimming pared 6 bases from V and 6 bases from J, leaving 18 bases between. CDR1 is SQVTM, CDR2 ANQGSEA, per germline. The CDR3 region is CSVKKGPKVNEQFF. DNA for the CDR3: TGCAGCGTCAAAAAGGGACCCAAAGTCAATGAGCAGTTCTTC.

This clonotype was seen at least ten times. This chain connects TRBV4-2 to TRBJ2-1; D gene ambiguous. CDR3 size: 15 residues. In germline, CDR1 is LGHNA, CDR2 YNFKEQ. Trimming left V 0 bases short and J 7 bases short, with 13 bases between. The CDR3 region is CASSQDLGLPNEQFF. CDR3 bases: TGTGCCAGCAGCCAAGATCTAGGCCTTCCAAATGAGCAGTTCTTC.

This clonotype was counted ten times or more. The rearrangement links TRBV20-1 to TRBJ1-6, with D possibly being TRBD1 (5 bases). Germline CDR1 DFQATT, CDR2 SNEGSKA (reference sequence). The ends were cut back, 1 base at V and 9 bases at J, with 13 bases in the middle. The CDR3 spans 14 residues. Here the CDR3 reads CSARGILGTSPLHF. CDR3 in DNA: TGCAGTGCTAGAGGGATCCTAGGGACTTCACCCCTCCACTTT.

This clonotype was recorded at least ten times. The CDR3 DNA sequence: TGCAGTGCTGACCCCGACCAGGGAAGCTCTGGAAACACCATATATTTT. Protein: CSADPDQGSSGNTIYF. The V and J genes are TRBV20-1 and TRBJ1-3, with D perhaps TRBD1 (5 bases). V dropped 5 bases and J dropped 0 bases, with 17 bases sitting between them. The CDR3 sequence is 16 residues long. Germline values: CDR1 DFQATT, CDR2 SNEGSKA (reference sequence).

This clonotype was recorded at least ten times. V usage is TRBV12-3 or TRBV12-4 and J usage is TRBJ2-1, with 15 bases lining up with TRBD2. Trimming took 5 bases from V and 6 from J; bases not matched to a gene: 5. CDR3 size: 16 residues. CDR3 DNA sequence: TGTGCCAGCAGTGGACTAGCGGGAGGGCCGGGCAATGAGCAGTTCTTC. Amino acid sequence: CASSGLAGGPGNEQFF.

This clonotype has just a few counts. This sequence joins TRBV20-1 and TRBJ1-6; a possible D gene is TRBD1 (5 bases). V was clipped by 2 bases and J by 5 bases, with 13 bases between them. Germline-derived CDR1 and CDR2 are DFQATT and SNEGSKA (reference sequence). The CDR3 spans 15 residues. CDR3 loop: CSARFGTADNSPLHF. CDR3 in DNA: TGCAGTGCTAGATTTGGGACGGCAGATAATTCACCCCTCCACTTT.

This clonotype has ten or more counts. This chain connects TRBV20-1 to TRBJ2-5; 9 bases are a match to TRBD1. Germline CDR1 is DFQATT and CDR2 is SNEGSKA (reference sequence). The junction had 2 bases not matched to a gene; V was cut back by 6 bases and J by 3 bases. This CDR3 has 12 amino acids. The CDR3 loop is CSARDREETQYF. CDR3 in DNA: TGCAGTGCGAGGGACAGGGAAGAGACCCAGTACTTC.

CDR3 nucleotides: TGTGCCAGCAGCTTAATCGGAGCCTCGAACACTGAAGCTTTCTTT. This sequence encodes CASSLIGASNTEAFF. The chain is built from TRBV7-3 and TRBJ1-1; D gene uncertain. V shed 1 base and J shed 1 base, with 10 bases lying between them. The germline V gene has CDR1 SGHTA and CDR2 FQGTGA. The CDR3 loop spans 15 amino acids.

This clonotype was observed many times. This chain links TRBV5-1 with TRBJ2-1; D could derive from TRBD1 or TRBD2 (5 bases each). Trimming took off 5 bases at V and 1 base at J, with 16 bases between the two ends. The CDR3 runs 16 residues. Germline V gene lookup returns CDR1 SGHRS and CDR2 YFSETQ. The CDR3 region has the DNA TGCGCCAGCAGGCCGGGAAGGGGTGCGTCCTACAATGAGCAGTTCTTC. As protein: CASRPGRGASYNEQFF.

This clonotype has a count of ten or more. This chain joins TRBV20-1 and TRBJ1-1, with D uncertain. V shed 7 bases and J shed 1 base, with 7 bases lying between them. In germline, CDR1 is DFQATT, CDR2 SNEGSKA (reference sequence). There are 11 residues in the CDR3. This CDR3 is CSGSRNTEAFF. CDR3 bases: TGCAGTGGGTCTAGGAACACTGAAGCTTTCTTT.

This chain links TRBV28 with TRBJ2-5; D unclear. CDR3 length equals 8 residues. Trimming removed 11 bases at V and 5 bases at J, with 3 bases between. CDR1 is MDHEN, CDR2 SYDVKM, per germline. This CDR3 reads CAGETQYF. In DNA form, the CDR3 reads TGTGCCGGGGAGACCCAGTACTTC.

Ten or more counts support this clonotype. The chain links TRBV5-4 to TRBJ1-1; no clear D gene. The germline V gene has CDR1 SGHNT and CDR2 YYREEE (reference sequence). V gave up 0 bases and J gave up 1 base, with 10 bases separating them. This CDR3 region has 15 residues. This CDR3 is CASSLAGVGNTEAFF. The DNA for the CDR3 is TGTGCCAGCAGCTTGGCTGGGGTCGGGAACACTGAAGCTTTCTTT.

This clonotype appeared many times. The V call is TRBV20-1, the J call TRBJ2-3; TRBD2 is a possible D gene (8 bases). Between the trimmed V and J ends, which lost 5 bases and 6 bases, there was a span of 21 bases. This CDR3 region has 15 residues. Germline-derived CDR1 and CDR2 are DFQATT and SNEGSKA (reference sequence). The CDR3 coding sequence is TGCAGTGCTCCAGGGGGGACTAGAGACGTCGATACGCAGTATTTT. Amino acids: CSAPGGTRDVDTQYF.

This clonotype has at least ten counts. The chain recombines TRBV6-2 or TRBV6-3 with TRBJ2-5; no firm D call. Germline V gene lookup returns CDR1 MNHEY and CDR2 SVGEGT. Between the trimmed V and J ends, which lost 3 bases and 6 bases, there was a span of 11 bases. The CDR3 is made up of 13 amino acids. CDR3 sequence reads: CASSYQPLQTQYF. The DNA of the CDR3 is TGTGCCAGCAGTTATCAACCCCTCCAGACCCAGTACTTC.